This entry lists 22 T cell receptor beta chains sequenced from one sample in a study of control samples from healthy donors and cancer patients (dated by TCRdb to about 2020). The method was the immunoSEQ multiplex PCR assay. The immuneACCESS repertoire file appears here via TCRdb, limited to in-frame rearrangements. These files lack a portion of the clones; in checked studies, under half of the deficit traces to unresolved V genes, and the cause of the others is not known. Recorded for this sample are 200,000 or so clones; about 90% of them occurred a single time. Around 1.9% of the sample lies in the top ten. The sequenced sample consisted of blood. The receptors come from a man aged 30-40 years in good health.

This chain uses TRBV7-9 with TRBJ1-6, with TRBD1 as a possible D gene (6 bases). Germline V CDR1 and CDR2: SEHNR, FQNEAQ (reference sequence). Trimming removed 4 bases from V and 10 bases from J, with 20 bases in between. The CDR3 extends over 16 amino acids. CDR3 DNA: TGTGCCAGCAGCTCCCGAACGAAAGGACAGACCTCACCCCTCCACTTT. Protein: CASSSRTKGQTSPLHF.

This CDR3 is CATKGTGGTRQPQHF. The CDR3 nucleotides are TGCGCCACCAAAGGGACAGGGGGAACTCGGCAGCCCCAGCATTTT. The chain combines TRBV10-1 with TRBJ1-5; 11 bases agree with TRBD1. Germline V CDR1 and CDR2: WNHNN, SYGVQD (reference sequence). The V gene end was trimmed by 10 bases and the J gene end by 7 bases; junction bases not matched to a gene: 12. The CDR3 covers 15 residues.

The chain has TRBV19 and TRBJ1-5; D ambiguous. The CDR3 is made up of 15 amino acids. V was cut by 3 bases and J by 0 bases, with 9 bases left in between. The germline V gene encodes CDR1 LNHDA and CDR2 SQIVND (reference sequence). The DNA of the CDR3 is TGTGCCAGTAGTATCTGGGGATCTAGCAATCAGCCCCAGCATTTT. This translates into CASSIWGSSNQPQHF.

The chain links TRBV5-1 to TRBJ1-2; the match to TRBD1 covers 8 bases. The V and J ends lost 0 bases and 2 bases, in that order; junction bases with no gene match: 0. The CDR3 contains 14 residues. The germline V gene has CDR1 SGHRS and CDR2 YFSETQ. CDR3 DNA: TGCGCCAGCAGCTTGGGGACAGGGAACTATGGCTACACCTTC. It codes for CASSLGTGNYGYTF.

A note on this clone: Other DNA sequences in this sample translate to the same CDR3. V usage is TRBV3-1 (or the pseudogene TRBV3-2) and J usage is TRBJ1-3; D remains ambiguous. Germline-derived CDR1 and CDR2 are LGHDT and YNNKEL (reference sequence). The V end was cut by 0 bases, the J end by 0 bases, with 9 bases between. The CDR3 covers 16 residues. The DNA for the CDR3 is TGTGCCAGCAGCCAAGATCGGGCAGTCTCTGGAAACACCATATATTTT. This gives the protein CASSQDRAVSGNTIYF.

J is TRBJ1-2 and V is TRBV2, with unresolved D. CDR3 size: 13 residues. Germline V lookup: CDR1 SNHLY, CDR2 FYNNEI. The V end was cut by 3 bases, the J end by 4 bases, with 9 bases between. CDR3 nucleotide sequence: TGTGCCAGCAGTGATCAAGGTTCCTATGGCTACACCTTC. Translated, it gives CASSDQGSYGYTF.

The chain links TRBV12-3 or TRBV12-4 to TRBJ1-2; no definite D call. The CDR3 runs to 12 residues. V was clipped by 6 bases and J by 4 bases, with 9 bases between them. The CDR3 sequence is CASSSTGYGYTF. The CDR3 DNA is TGTGCCAGCAGCAGTACGGGCTATGGCTACACCTTC.

The chain links TRBV13 to TRBJ1-4, with TRBD1 as a possible D gene (5 bases). CDR1 is PRHDT, CDR2 FYEKMQ, per germline (reference sequence). This CDR3 is built from 15 residues. V lost 4 bases, J lost 4 bases, and 13 bases lay in between. For the CDR3, the DNA is TGTGCCAGCAGCTCCAGACAGCGGAATAATGAAAAACTGTTTTTT. Translated, it gives CASSSRQRNNEKLFF. The full variable domain, rest sourced from reference TRBV13 and TRBJ1-4, is AAGVIQSPRHLIKEKRETATLKCYPIPRHDTVYWYQQGPGQDPQFLISFYEKMQSDKGSIPDRFSAQQFSDYHSELNMSSLELGDSALYFCASSSRQRNNEKLFFGSGTQLSVL.

This clone has more than one count but fewer than ten. This chain links TRBV27 with TRBJ1-1, with a possible D match to TRBD1 (6 bases). The CDR3 spans 13 residues. With 6 bases removed from V and 4 bases from J, the gap between germline ends came to 12 bases. Germline V gene lookup returns CDR1 MNHEY and CDR2 SMNVEV (reference sequence). The CDR3 DNA reads TGTGCCAGCAGCCTAACAGGGTTCACTGAAGCTTTCTTT. Translating it yields CASSLTGFTEAFF.

V gene TRBV30 combines with J gene TRBJ1-2; TRBD1 is a possible D gene (6 bases). Germline V gene sequence: CDR1 GTSNPN, CDR2 SVGIG (reference sequence). The CDR3 extends over 13 amino acids. V gave up 4 bases and J gave up 9 bases, with 18 bases separating them. CDR3 DNA: TGTGCCTGGACCGTTACAGGGATGAGCAGCTACACCTTC. It yields the protein CAWTVTGMSSYTF.

The V gene is TRBV2, the J gene TRBJ1-4; TRBD1 matches at 8 bases. Germline lookup yields CDR1 SNHLY and CDR2 FYNNEI. V was pared by 4 bases and J by 8 bases, with 9 bases of the junction left unmatched. The CDR3 sequence is 15 residues long. The CDR3 loop reads CASSVQGGSQEKLFF. The CDR3 DNA is TGTGCCAGCAGTGTACAGGGGGGGAGTCAGGAAAAACTGTTTTTT. The whole variable domain, remainder taken from reference TRBV2 and TRBJ1-4, is EPEVTQTPSHQVTQMGQEVILRCVPISNHLYFYWYRQILGQKVEFLVSFYNNEISEKSEIFDDQFSVERPDGSNFTLKIRSTKLEDSAMYFCASSVQGGSQEKLFFGSGTQLSVL.

CDR3 DNA sequence: TGTGCCGTGGGGGCACCCCTTGGCAATCAGCCCCAGCATTTT. It yields the protein CAVGAPLGNQPQHF. The chain uses TRBV19 and TRBJ1-5, with a weak D call TRBD1 (6 bases). Trimming shortened V by 11 bases and J by 2 bases, and 16 bases separated the two germline ends. Germline V CDR1 and CDR2: LNHDA, SQIVND (reference sequence). This CDR3 has 14 residues.

This rearrangement joins TRBV18 to TRBJ1-2; no definite D call. Trimming removed 5 bases from V and 1 base from J, with 11 bases in between. The CDR3 spans 14 residues. Germline CDR1 KGHSH, CDR2 LQKENI. The CDR3 is CASSATTDNYGYTF. CDR3 sequence (DNA): TGTGCCAGCTCAGCGACGACCGATAACTATGGCTACACCTTC.

The chain joins TRBV5-6 to TRBJ2-4, with D possibly being TRBD1 (6 bases). The V end was cut by 4 bases, the J end by 4 bases, with 12 bases between. The V gene's germline CDR1 is SGHDT and CDR2 YYEEEE. This CDR3 has 14 residues. The DNA for the CDR3 is TGTGCCAGCAGCGTGGGACACCCTAAAAACATTCAGTACTTC. This sequence encodes CASSVGHPKNIQYF.

V gene TRBV6-5 combines with J gene TRBJ2-7, with a possible D match to TRBD2 (6 bases). The CDR3 covers 13 residues. Germline values: CDR1 MNHEY, CDR2 SVGAGI. The V end lost 6 bases, the J end lost 6 bases, and 15 bases lay between the germline ends. The DNA of the CDR3 is TGTGCCAGCAGGACGCGGGGTCATCCCGAGCAGTACTTC. It specifies CASRTRGHPEQYF.

This chain connects TRBV12-5 to TRBJ1-1, with D unresolved. The CDR3 is 12 residues long. Trimming left V 1 base short and J 6 bases short, with 6 bases between. Germline V gene lookup returns CDR1 LGHNT and CDR2 FRNRAP. DNA of the CDR3: TGTGCTAGTGGTTTGGAGGCCGCTGAAGCTTTCTTT. It codes for CASGLEAAEAFF.

CDR3 amino acids: CASSLQGDGNTIYF. The DNA for the CDR3 is TGTGCCAGCAGCCTGCAGGGGGACGGAAACACCATATATTTT. This sequence joins TRBV3-1 (or the pseudogene TRBV3-2) and TRBJ1-3, with 7 positions matching TRBD1. The CDR3 extends over 14 amino acids. The V gene's germline CDR1 is LGHDT and CDR2 YNNKEL (reference sequence). The ends lost 4 bases at V and 4 bases at J; junction bases unmatched: 4.

This rearrangement joins TRBV3-1 (or the pseudogene TRBV3-2) to TRBJ1-2; D is ambiguous. The ends were cut back, 1 base at V and 2 bases at J, with 8 bases in the middle. Germline CDR1 LGHDT, CDR2 YNNKEL (reference sequence). This CDR3 is built from 14 residues. CDR3 loop: CASSQGLGNYGYTF. In DNA, the CDR3 is TGTGCCAGCAGCCAAGGATTAGGCAACTATGGCTACACCTTC.

The chain recombines TRBV28 with TRBJ2-6; maybe TRBD1 (6 bases). Trimming pared 4 bases from V and 11 bases from J, leaving 9 bases between. The V gene's germline CDR1 is MDHEN and CDR2 SYDVKM. This CDR3 has 12 residues. CDR3 DNA sequence: TGTGCCAGCAGTTCCGGGACACACGTCCTGACTTTC. Translated: CASSSGTHVLTF.

CDR3 nucleotides: TGTGCCAGCAGTTACGACGAGACCCAGTACTTC. This gives the protein CASSYDETQYF. The genes are TRBV6-5 and TRBJ2-5; D remains unclear. Germline V CDR1 and CDR2: MNHEY, SVGAGI. This CDR3 spans 11 amino acids. V dropped 2 bases and J dropped 5 bases, with 3 bases sitting between them.

The chain carries TRBV19 and TRBJ1-1; D is perhaps TRBD1 (5 bases). In germline, CDR1 is LNHDA, CDR2 SQIVND (reference sequence). V lost 3 bases and J 4 bases, leaving 12 bases between the germline ends. The CDR3 length is 14 residues. The CDR3 bases are TGTGCCAGTAGTATTGGGCAGGGAGCCACTGAAGCTTTCTTT. It specifies CASSIGQGATEAFF.

The chain uses TRBV28 and TRBJ1-5; D remains unclear. The CDR3 has 14 amino acids. Germline loops: CDR1 MDHEN, CDR2 SYDVKM. The V and J ends lost 2 bases and 7 bases respectively, with 12 bases between them. The CDR3 region has the DNA TGTGCCAGCAGTTTAGGCCCCCTGGGGCAGCCCCAGCATTTT. This sequence encodes CASSLGPLGQPQHF. Based on the CDR3 plus reference TRBV28 and TRBJ1-5, the full variable domain is DVKVTQSSRYLVKRTGEKVFLECVQDMDHENMFWYRQDPGLGLRLIYFSYDVKMKEKGDIPEGYSVSREKKERFSLILESASTNQTSMYLCASSLGPLGQPQHFGDGTRLSIL.